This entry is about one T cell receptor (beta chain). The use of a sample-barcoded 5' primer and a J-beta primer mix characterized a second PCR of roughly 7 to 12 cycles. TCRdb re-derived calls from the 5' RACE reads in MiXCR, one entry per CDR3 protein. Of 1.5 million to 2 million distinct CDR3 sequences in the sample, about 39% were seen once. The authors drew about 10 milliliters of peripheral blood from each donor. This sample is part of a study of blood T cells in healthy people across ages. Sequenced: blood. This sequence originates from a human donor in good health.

The CDR3 protein is CASSVAAGLSTDTQYF. The CDR3 DNA is TGTGCCAGCAGCGTAGCAGCCGGACTTAGCACAGATACGCAGTATTTT. V and J are TRBV9 and TRBJ2-3, with D possibly TRBD2 on 5 matching bases. Germline V gives CDR1 SGDLS, CDR2 YYNGEE. This CDR3 is 16 amino acids long. V lost 0 bases to trimming and J lost 0 bases, with 11 bases between them.